This T cell receptor beta chain was recovered during a study of blood T cell repertoires in COVID-19. Study at large: Samples taken during acute and convalescent COVID-19 were collected in the United States, Italy and Spain. PBMCs, B-cell-depleted T cells, or T cells provided the cDNA or gDNA that made up the material.

Data came from immunoSEQ multiplex PCR; TCRdb stores just in-frame clones and leaves some out. The sample holds 260,000 or so clones, about 86% seen once. Germline assignment: CDR1 SGDLS and CDR2 YYNGEE. The CDR3 runs 14 residues. V shed 4 bases and J shed 7 bases, with 12 bases lying between them. Sequenced input: peripheral blood. The chain uses TRBV9 and TRBJ1-6; D call uncertain. The TCR sequence derives from a man at least 80 years old with acute or convalescent COVID-19. The CDR3 reads CASSLPGSNSPLHF. The DNA of the CDR3 is TGTGCCAGCAGCCTTCCGGGGTCAAATTCACCCCTCCACTTT.